These T cell receptor beta chains were read from a single sample in a study of T-cell memory formation after mild COVID-19. TCRdb passed the 5' RACE reads through MiXCR, listing each CDR3 protein once. Of 250,000 to 400,000 distinct CDR3 sequences detected, 14% appear once; the ten largest clones hold approximately 22%. Sequencing was done on a sample of PBMCs or a T cell subset sorted from them (not recorded which). These receptors all stem from a man in his late teens or twenties who had mild COVID-19 (a few samples of this study predate the infection). Cell type and time point are not known. CDR3s include the opening cysteine and the closing phenylalanine or tryptophan. The order of the fields is clone size, D gene, J gene, V gene, CDR3 DNA, CDR3 protein. The D gene is left open where the match is weak. The size entry is marked missing in some rows and otherwise reads once, few, many or a size class.

. TRBD1 TRBJ2-7 TRBV12-3/TRBV12-4 TGTGCCAGCAGTTTGTGGACAGGCTCCTACGAGCAGTACTTC CASSLWTGSYEQYF
few TRBD1 TRBJ2-2 TRBV6-5 TGTGCCAGTAAAACCCCAGGGGGCCCGAACACCGGGGAGCTGTTTTTT CASKTPGGPNTGELFF
few TRBD1 TRBJ1-1 TRBV18 TGTGCCAGCTCACCAGGGACAGGACGGGGGAACACTGAAGCTTTCTTT CASSPGTGRGNTEAFF
. . TRBJ1-5 TRBV28 TGTGCCAGCAGTAGGGCCGACAGTAACAATCAGCCCCAGCATTTT CASSRADSNNQPQHF
. . TRBJ1-2 TRBV23-1 TGCGCCAGCAGTCGTAGTTATGTCGATGGCTACACCTTC CASSRSYVDGYTF
many TRBD1 TRBJ2-3 TRBV7-2 TGTGCCAGCAGCCGGGGACAGGACTACACAGATACGCAGTATTTT CASSRGQDYTDTQYF
few TRBD1 TRBJ1-2 TRBV4-1 TGCGCCAGCAGCCAAGACTGGGCAGGGGGGAGCTACACCTTC CASSQDWAGGSYTF
. TRBD2 TRBJ2-1 TRBV29-1 TGCAGCGTCCCAGAGGGACTAGTTGGGCAGCAGTTCTTC CSVPEGLVGQQFF
few . TRBJ1-5 TRBV7-2 TGTGCCAGCAGCTCGGGACATTCCCAGCCCCAGCATTTT CASSSGHSQPQHF
. TRBD1 TRBJ1-2 TRBV12-3/TRBV12-4 TGTGCCAGCAGGCCCCAGGGGGCCAGTGGCTACACCTTC CASRPQGASGYTF
few TRBD2 TRBJ2-3 TRBV20-1 TGCAGTGCTCACGGGGGGGCAATCCAAAGCACAGATACGCAGTATTTT CSAHGGAIQSTDTQYF
many . TRBJ1-5 TRBV5-1 TGCGCCAGCAGCTTGGGGGGGACCAGCAATCAGCCCCAGCATTTT CASSLGGTSNQPQHF
. . TRBJ2-2 TRBV24-1 TGTGCCACCAGTGATTGGGCAGGGAACACCGGGGAGCTGTTTTTT CATSDWAGNTGELFF
few . TRBJ2-7 TRBV3-1 TGTGCCAGCAGCCAGGGCATAAGTCAGTACTTC CASSQGISQYF
. . TRBJ2-2 TRBV19 TGTGCCAGTACAACTAGCTTCCTCGACACCGGGGAGCTGTTTTTT CASTTSFLDTGELFF
. TRBD1 TRBJ2-3 TRBV6-5 TGTGCCAGCAGATCACCCGGGACAGGGACAGATACGCAGTATTTT CASRSPGTGTDTQYF
. . TRBJ1-1 TRBV20-1 TGCAGTGCTAGAGGGGGTGGAGTAGCTTTCTTT CSARGGGVAFF
few . TRBJ2-5 TRBV9 TGTGCCAGCAGCGGTAAGGGGTATACAGCAGAGACCCAGTACTTC CASSGKGYTAETQYF